The rows below give T cell receptor beta chains drawn from one sample of a study of neurological immune-mediated disorders. TCRdb used MiXCR to reprocess the 5' RACE reads, holding one entry per CDR3 protein. This repertoire shows approximately 40,000 distinct CDR3 sequences, about 22% found once; its top ten account for about 4.7%. Sequenced sample: PBMCs. All receptors derive from a man aged 60 to 75 with HTLV-1-associated myelopathy (HAM/TSP). CDR3s include the opening cysteine and the closing phenylalanine or tryptophan. The D gene is left open where the match is weak. A clone size is listed for some rows: how often the clone was seen (once, few, many), or a class if it is expanded.

J gene | D gene | V gene | clone size | CDR3 protein | CDR3 DNA
TRBJ1-1 | . | TRBV3-1 | many | CASSQDTSNTEAFF | TGTGCCAGCAGCCAAGATACATCGAACACTGAAGCTTTCTTT
TRBJ2-7 | TRBD1 | TRBV10-3 | many | CAIRQGGGEQYF | TGTGCCATCAGACAGGGGGGAGGCGAGCAGTACTTC
TRBJ2-1 | TRBD2 | TRBV20-1 | many | CSARGLAGGTQFF | TGCAGTGCTAGGGGACTAGCGGGAGGGACACAGTTCTTC
TRBJ2-5 | TRBD2 | TRBV5-1 | many | CASRTGTSGGETQYF | TGCGCCAGCAGAACCGGGACTAGCGGGGGGGAGACCCAGTACTTC
TRBJ2-1 | . | TRBV7-2 | . | CASSLSGGSRTEQFF | TGTGCCAGCAGCTTATCCGGAGGGAGCAGGACTGAGCAGTTCTTC
TRBJ2-7 | . | TRBV20-1 | . | CSAEGRFINEQYF | TGCAGTGCTGAAGGTCGATTTATAAACGAGCAGTACTTC
TRBJ1-1 | TRBD1 | TRBV28 | many | CASSSVIGTGGRTEAFF | TGTGCCAGCAGTTCGGTCATTGGGACAGGGGGTCGGACTGAAGCTTTCTTT
TRBJ2-4 | . | TRBV27 | medium-sized | CASSFPRMGGRGNIQYF | TGTGCCAGCAGTTTCCCGCGAATGGGGGGCCGAGGAAACATTCAGTACTTC
TRBJ2-2 | . | TRBV5-6 | many | CASSLGWSGTGELFF | TGTGCCAGCAGCTTGGGATGGTCGGGCACCGGGGAGCTGTTTTTT
TRBJ1-2 | . | TRBV25-1 | many | CASAVRGGYTF | TGTGCCAGTGCTGTGAGGGGGGGCTACACCTTC
TRBJ2-1 | . | TRBV4-2 | once | CASSPGPSQPYNEQFF | TGTGCCAGCAGCCCCGGACCGAGCCAACCCTACAATGAGCAGTTCTTC
TRBJ2-6 | TRBD1 | TRBV5-1 | few | CASSLGQGAGANVLTF | TGCGCCAGCAGCTTGGGACAGGGGGCTGGGGCCAACGTCCTGACTTTC
TRBJ2-5 | . | TRBV5-1 | many | CASSFSPQETQYF | TGCGCCAGCAGCTTTTCTCCCCAAGAGACCCAGTACTTC
TRBJ2-5 | . | TRBV4-1 | many | CASSQEGIRQETQYF | TGCGCCAGCAGCCAAGAGGGGATCCGGCAAGAGACCCAGTACTTC
TRBJ2-7 | TRBD2 | TRBV14 | many | CASSQDEWTSGTVSYEQYF | TGTGCCAGCAGCCAAGACGAATGGACTAGCGGGACGGTATCCTACGAGCAGTACTTC
TRBJ2-7 | . | TRBV5-1 | many | CASSLRPGHKAYEQYF | TGCGCCAGCAGCTTGAGACCGGGACACAAAGCCTACGAGCAGTACTTC
TRBJ1-3 | . | TRBV12-3/TRBV12-4 | many | CASSSPIPTAGNTIYF | TGTGCCAGCAGTTCCCCAATCCCCACAGCTGGAAACACCATATATTTT
TRBJ2-1 | . | TRBV20-1 | many | CSASGRYNEQFF | TGCAGTGCTAGCGGGAGATACAATGAGCAGTTCTTC
TRBJ2-5 | . | TRBV5-1 | many | CASSLARAAGETQYF | TGCGCCAGCAGCTTGGCTCGGGCCGCGGGAGAGACCCAGTACTTC
TRBJ2-7 | TRBD1 | TRBV7-2 | many | CASSLTGTDYEQYF | TGTGCCAGCAGCTTAACAGGGACAGACTACGAGCAGTACTTC
TRBJ2-7 | . | TRBV5-1 | many | CASSLGDGLYEQYF | TGCGCCAGCAGCTTAGGGGACGGGCTGTACGAGCAGTACTTC
TRBJ1-1 | . | TRBV5-1 | few | CASSPGRMNTEAFF | TGCGCCAGCAGCCCGGGACGGATGAACACTGAAGCTTTCTTT
TRBJ2-2 | . | TRBV2 | many | CASSEAAFQNTGELFF | TGTGCCAGCAGTGAAGCCGCCTTCCAGAACACCGGGGAGCTGTTTTTT